This T cell receptor beta chain was sequenced during a study of blood T cell repertoires in COVID-19. Study in general: The samples span acute and convalescent COVID-19 from the United States, Italy and Spain. From T cells, B-cell-depleted T cells, or PBMCs came the material, which was cDNA or gDNA.

Under the authors' procedure: Nucleated cell number was recorded as an estimate derived from reference gene primer amplification. Generated by immunoSEQ multiplex PCR, the TCRdb table keeps only in-frame clones and is missing some. For V, J and clone size, that table is used; D and trimming come from the DNA. Of 200,000 or so clones listed, just over 85% are singletons. The germline CDR1 and CDR2 sequences are KGHSH and LQKENI. This CDR3 has 15 amino acids. Unmatched junction bases numbered 3, after V lost 3 bases and J lost 6 bases. The sequence came from an elderly man with acute or convalescent COVID-19. Sample: peripheral blood. This rearrangement joins TRBV18 to TRBJ1-4; 11 bases match TRBD1. CDR3 region: CASSPRTGGDEKLFF. The CDR3 DNA is TGTGCCAGCTCACCCCGGACAGGGGGCGATGAAAAACTGTTTTTT.